The rows below give T cell receptor beta chains drawn from one sample of a study of shared clonotypes between healthy human individuals. Sequenced by immunoSEQ multiplex PCR; TCRdb stores in-frame clones only, minus some. The sample records roughly 1,600,000 clones, 98% being singletons. Sequencing was performed on naive CD4+ T cells sorted from blood. The receptors stem from a man aged 25-40 years in good health. Each CDR3 is given with its conserved first and last residue. Fields, in order: J gene, clone size, D gene, V gene, CDR3 protein, CDR3 DNA. D genes are given only for firm matches. Rows may omit the clone size; those that give it use once, few, many or a size class.

j_gene: TRBJ1-1; abundance: -; d_gene: TRBD1; v_gene: TRBV7-9; CDR3aa: CASSLSIGQGEAFF; CDR3nt: TGTGCCAGCAGCTTATCGATAGGACAGGGTGAAGCTTTCTTT
j_gene: TRBJ2-5; abundance: -; d_gene: -; v_gene: TRBV4-3; CDR3aa: CASSQDIGGSPETQYF; CDR3nt: TGCGCCAGCAGCCAAGATATTGGAGGGAGTCCGGAGACCCAGTACTTC
j_gene: TRBJ2-3; abundance: once; d_gene: -; v_gene: TRBV11-2; CDR3aa: CASSLPGGGGPDF; CDR3nt: TGTGCCAGCAGCCTCCCCGGAGGGGGCGGTCCGGATTTT
j_gene: TRBJ2-2; abundance: -; d_gene: TRBD1; v_gene: TRBV7-7; CDR3aa: CASSSGQGVAAGELFF; CDR3nt: TGTGCTAGCAGCTCGGGACAGGGGGTTGCAGCCGGGGAGCTGTTTTTT
j_gene: TRBJ2-7; abundance: -; d_gene: -; v_gene: TRBV4-1; CDR3aa: CASSQAQRREQYF; CDR3nt: TGCGCCAGCAGCCAAGCCCAGAGGCGGGAGCAGTACTTC
j_gene: TRBJ2-3; abundance: -; d_gene: -; v_gene: TRBV25-1; CDR3aa: CASAAAGSDTQYF; CDR3nt: TGTGCCAGCGCCGCGGCGGGATCAGATACGCAGTATTTT
j_gene: TRBJ2-1; abundance: -; d_gene: -; v_gene: TRBV7-9; CDR3aa: CASSLGQGARPYNEQFF; CDR3nt: TGTGCCAGCAGCTTAGGCCAAGGGGCTAGGCCCTACAATGAGCAGTTCTTC
j_gene: TRBJ2-7; abundance: -; d_gene: TRBD2; v_gene: TRBV5-4; CDR3aa: CASSSGGTSGYYEQYF; CDR3nt: TGTGCCAGCAGCTCTGGAGGGACTAGCGGTTACTACGAGCAGTACTTC
j_gene: TRBJ2-1; abundance: -; d_gene: -; v_gene: TRBV19; CDR3aa: CASALQQSSYNEQFF; CDR3nt: TGTGCCAGTGCACTTCAGCAGAGCTCCTACAATGAGCAGTTCTTC
j_gene: TRBJ2-7; abundance: -; d_gene: -; v_gene: TRBV18; CDR3aa: CASSSFRDASYEQYF; CDR3nt: TGTGCCAGCTCAAGTTTCCGGGACGCGTCCTACGAGCAGTACTTC
j_gene: TRBJ2-1; abundance: -; d_gene: -; v_gene: TRBV28; CDR3aa: CASSLSAEQFF; CDR3nt: TGTGCCAGCAGTCTCTCTGCGGAGCAGTTCTTC
j_gene: TRBJ2-7; abundance: -; d_gene: TRBD2; v_gene: TRBV28; CDR3aa: CASSLWGGSDYEQYF; CDR3nt: TGTGCCAGCAGTTTATGGGGGGGGTCCGACTACGAGCAGTACTTC
j_gene: TRBJ2-3; abundance: -; d_gene: TRBD2; v_gene: TRBV7-3; CDR3aa: CASSSGTSGRGTQYF; CDR3nt: TGTGCCAGCAGCTCGGGGACTAGCGGGAGAGGCACGCAGTATTTT
j_gene: TRBJ2-5; abundance: -; d_gene: -; v_gene: TRBV28; CDR3aa: CASTGPREWYF; CDR3nt: TGTGCCAGCACCGGACCCAGGGAGTGGTACTTC
j_gene: TRBJ1-1; abundance: -; d_gene: -; v_gene: TRBV6-5; CDR3aa: CASSYSGSNEAFF; CDR3nt: TGTGCCAGCAGTTACTCGGGGTCTAATGAAGCTTTCTTT
j_gene: TRBJ1-3; abundance: -; d_gene: TRBD1; v_gene: TRBV7-9; CDR3aa: CASNTGVGGAPSGNTIYF; CDR3nt: TGTGCCAGCAACACAGGGGTAGGAGGGGCTCCATCTGGAAACACCATATATTTT
j_gene: TRBJ2-7; abundance: -; d_gene: TRBD1; v_gene: TRBV5-1; CDR3aa: CASSQQGISYEQYF; CDR3nt: TGCGCCAGCAGCCAACAGGGGATCTCCTACGAGCAGTACTTC
j_gene: TRBJ1-1; abundance: -; d_gene: TRBD1; v_gene: TRBV6-5; CDR3aa: CASSFGRQGFTEAFF; CDR3nt: TGTGCCAGCAGTTTTGGAAGACAGGGATTCACTGAAGCTTTCTTT
j_gene: TRBJ2-7; abundance: -; d_gene: -; v_gene: TRBV27; CDR3aa: CASSFWGKNEQYF; CDR3nt: TGTGCCAGCAGTTTTTGGGGTAAGAACGAGCAGTACTTC
j_gene: TRBJ1-5; abundance: -; d_gene: -; v_gene: TRBV7-2; CDR3aa: CASSLSRSQGSQPQHF; CDR3nt: TGTGCCAGCAGCTTATCACGATCGCAGGGTTCGCAGCCCCAGCATTTT
j_gene: TRBJ1-1; abundance: -; d_gene: -; v_gene: TRBV6-5; CDR3aa: CASSSYFKAFF; CDR3nt: TGTGCCAGCAGTTCATACTTTAAAGCTTTCTTT
j_gene: TRBJ1-2; abundance: -; d_gene: -; v_gene: TRBV5-4; CDR3aa: CASSLEPGDNYGYTF; CDR3nt: TGTGCCAGCAGCTTGGAGCCAGGCGATAACTATGGCTACACCTTC